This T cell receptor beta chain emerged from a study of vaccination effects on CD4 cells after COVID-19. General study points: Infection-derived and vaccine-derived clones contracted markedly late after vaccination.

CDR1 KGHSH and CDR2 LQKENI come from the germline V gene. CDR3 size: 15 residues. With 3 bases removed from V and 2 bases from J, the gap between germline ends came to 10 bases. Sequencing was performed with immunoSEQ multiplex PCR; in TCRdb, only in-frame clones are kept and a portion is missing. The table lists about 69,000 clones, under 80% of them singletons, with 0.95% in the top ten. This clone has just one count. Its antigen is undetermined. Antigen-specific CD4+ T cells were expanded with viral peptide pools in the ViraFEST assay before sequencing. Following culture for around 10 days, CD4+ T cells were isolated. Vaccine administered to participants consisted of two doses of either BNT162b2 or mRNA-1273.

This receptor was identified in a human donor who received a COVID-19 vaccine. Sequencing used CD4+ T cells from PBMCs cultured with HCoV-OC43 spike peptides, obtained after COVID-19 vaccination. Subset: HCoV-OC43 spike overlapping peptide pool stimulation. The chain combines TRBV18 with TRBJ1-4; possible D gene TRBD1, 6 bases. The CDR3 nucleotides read TGTGCCAGCTCACCCGGGGGGGCCACTAATGAAAAACTGTTTTTT. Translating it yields CASSPGGATNEKLFF.